Presented here are 14 T cell receptor beta chains from one specimen sequenced in a study of blood T cell repertoires in COVID-19. TCRdb's copy holds only in-frame clones and misses some; the assay was immunoSEQ multiplex PCR. This sample yields 200,000 to 300,000 clones, of which 75% to 95% are seen a single time; about 2.5% belongs to the top ten. The sample consisted of peripheral blood. The receptors were sampled from a person in their late teens or twenties with COVID-19, enrolled during active disease.

The rearrangement joins TRBV4-1 to TRBJ1-2; 9 bases line up with TRBD1. Germline assignment: CDR1 MGHRA and CDR2 YSYEKL. The CDR3 consists of 17 residues. V gave up 2 bases and J gave up 8 bases; unmatched junction bases: 15. CDR3 region: CASSQPWGDRVNFGYTF. As DNA, the CDR3 is TGCGCCAGCAGCCAACCGTGGGGGGACAGGGTAAACTTCGGCTACACCTTC.

The rearrangement uses TRBV7-2 and TRBJ1-2; perhaps TRBD1 as D (6 bases). The CDR3 runs to 17 residues. Trimming removed 3 bases from V and 0 bases from J, with 17 bases in between. Germline V gene lookup returns CDR1 SGHTA and CDR2 FQGNSA. The CDR3, as DNA: TGTGCCAGCAGCTTCTACCGAATGGACAGCCCTAACTATGGCTACACCTTC. Amino acids: CASSFYRMDSPNYGYTF.

The chain combines TRBV18 with TRBJ2-7; unclear D gene. V lost 4 bases and J lost 5, with 6 bases in between. The CDR3 totals 11 residues. Germline loops: CDR1 KGHSH, CDR2 LQKENI. The CDR3: CASSQTDEQYF. CDR3 in DNA: TGTGCCAGCTCACAAACTGACGAGCAGTACTTC.

The chain couples TRBV4-1 to TRBJ2-5, with 8 bases that match TRBD2. The CDR3 spans 15 residues. Germline V gives CDR1 MGHRA, CDR2 YSYEKL. Trimming took 4 bases from V and 1 from J; bases not matched to a gene: 5. CDR3 amino acids: CASSLLTSGQETQYF. Written as DNA, the CDR3 is TGCGCCAGCAGCCTCTTAACTAGCGGCCAAGAGACCCAGTACTTC.

This chain links TRBV7-9 with TRBJ2-5; perhaps TRBD1 as D (6 bases). V lost 4 bases, J lost 1 base, and 10 bases lay in between. The CDR3 is 14 residues long. Germline-derived CDR1 and CDR2 are SEHNR and FQNEAQ (reference sequence). The chain's CDR3 is CASSSLDSQETQYF. CDR3 sequence (DNA): TGTGCCAGCAGCTCCCTGGACAGCCAAGAGACCCAGTACTTC.

The chain employs TRBV28 and TRBJ1-6, with D tentatively TRBD1 (5 bases). From germline, CDR1 is MDHEN and CDR2 SYDVKM. V was cut by 7 bases and J by 6 bases, with 13 bases left in between. The CDR3 runs 14 residues. CDR3 in DNA: TGTGCCAGCACGGGGGTTTTCGGTAATTCACCCCTCCACTTT. Its protein product is CASTGVFGNSPLHF.

The V gene is TRBV7-3, the J gene TRBJ2-5; D unclear. Trimming took off 5 bases at V and 1 base at J, with 8 bases between the two ends. The CDR3 length is 13 residues. CDR1 is SGHTA and CDR2 is FQGTGA in the germline V gene. The CDR3 region is CASSRSGQETQYF. CDR3 in DNA: TGTGCCAGCAGCCGCAGTGGCCAAGAGACCCAGTACTTC.

CDR3 sequence reads: CASSQQQGLVLNQPQHF. The DNA for the CDR3 is TGCGCCAGCAGCCAGCAACAGGGGTTGGTTCTCAATCAGCCCCAGCATTTT. V usage is TRBV4-1 and J usage is TRBJ1-5; TRBD1 matches at 7 bases. The CDR3 has 17 amino acids. The germline gives CDR1 MGHRA, CDR2 YSYEKL. V lost 3 bases and J lost 3; bases outside the gene matches: 11.

The chain joins TRBV4-1 to TRBJ2-5, with TRBD2 matching over 11 bases. This CDR3 spans 19 amino acids. J lost 5 bases, V lost 2 bases, and 16 bases had no gene match. Germline CDR1 reads MGHRA; CDR2 reads YSYEKL. DNA of the CDR3: TGCGCCAGCAGCCAAACTGGTCTAGCGGGAGGAAGGCCTTTGGAGACCCAGTACTTC. This encodes CASSQTGLAGGRPLETQYF.

V usage is TRBV3-1 (or the pseudogene TRBV3-2) and J usage is TRBJ2-7, with unresolved D. The CDR3 extends over 13 amino acids. Germline lookup yields CDR1 LGHDT and CDR2 YNNKEL (reference sequence). V lost 1 base, J lost 6 bases, and 10 bases lay in between. The CDR3 here is CASSQVSFSEQYF. Written as DNA, the CDR3 is TGTGCCAGCAGCCAAGTGAGTTTTAGCGAGCAGTACTTC.

The V and J genes are TRBV4-1 and TRBJ2-7; D not certain. The CDR3 length is 13 residues. V gave up 0 bases and J gave up 4 bases, with 7 bases separating them. The germline CDR1 and CDR2 sequences are MGHRA and YSYEKL. The CDR3 reads CASSQDGSYEQYF. DNA of the CDR3: TGCGCCAGCAGCCAAGATGGCAGTTACGAGCAGTACTTC.

In DNA, the CDR3 is TGCAGCGTTGAATGGATTTCCTCCCCGGGGATATACGAGCAGTACTTC. It is translated as CSVEWISSPGIYEQYF. This chain connects TRBV29-1 to TRBJ2-7, with TRBD2 as a possible D gene (5 bases). In germline, CDR1 is SQVTM, CDR2 ANQGSEA. With 2 bases removed from V and 4 bases from J, the gap between germline ends came to 21 bases. The CDR3 totals 16 residues.

The V call is TRBV7-2, the J call TRBJ2-7, with TRBD2 matching over 10 bases. Per the germline V gene, CDR1 is SGHTA and CDR2 is FQGNSA. The CDR3 has 15 residues. V lost 1 base, J lost 4 bases, and 4 bases stayed unmatched. Here the CDR3 DNA reads TGTGCCAGCAGCTTAGTAGCGGGAGGAGAATACGAGCAGTACTTC. It translates to CASSLVAGGEYEQYF.

The V call is TRBV5-4, the J call TRBJ2-3, with TRBD2 matching over 10 bases. CDR1 and CDR2 from the germline V gene are SGHNT and YYREEE (reference sequence). The J segment lost 4 bases and the V segment lost 3 bases, leaving 5 bases of the junction unmatched. The CDR3 has 15 amino acids. The chain's CDR3 is CASSSSGSTPDTQYF. In DNA, the CDR3 is TGTGCCAGCAGCTCTAGCGGGAGTACCCCAGATACGCAGTATTTT.